Below are 18 T cell receptor beta chains sequenced from a single sample in a study of technical replicates of blood from a few donors. Repertoires were generated with immunoSEQ multiplex PCR, while TCRdb's copy carries only in-frame clones and drops some. The sample includes about 73,000 clones, about 92% of them seen just once. Sequencing was done on a sample of T cells isolated from PBMCs. The receptors derive from a human donor in good health.

The chain couples TRBV2 to TRBJ1-2, with 7 bases matching TRBD1. The CDR3 sequence is 16 residues long. Losses at the gene ends were 6 bases for V and 6 bases for J; bases not matched to a gene: 16. Per germline, CDR1 SNHLY and CDR2 FYNNEI. The CDR3: CASRFRPLPQGDGYTF. DNA of the CDR3: TGTGCCAGCAGATTTAGGCCCCTCCCGCAGGGGGATGGCTACACCTTC.

The rearrangement joins TRBV28 to TRBJ1-3; TRBD1 aligns across 12 bases. Germline V gene data show CDR1 as MDHEN and CDR2 as SYDVKM. The CDR3 sequence is 17 residues long. The junction had 8 bases not matched to a gene; V was cut back by 6 bases and J by 2 bases. CDR3 nucleotide sequence: TGTGCCAGCAGCCCGTTCCGGGACAGGGGGCCTGGAAACACCATATATTTT. Translated: CASSPFRDRGPGNTIYF.

This clone was counted a few times. The rearrangement links TRBV10-1 to TRBJ1-1; D is undetermined. Trimming took 2 bases from V and 4 from J, leaving 8 bases between them. Looked up from germline, CDR1 is WNHNN and CDR2 is SYGVQD (reference sequence). The CDR3 spans 13 residues. The CDR3 region is CASSERGGTEAFF. The CDR3, as DNA: TGCGCCAGCAGTGAGAGAGGTGGCACTGAAGCTTTCTTT.

This chain connects TRBV28 to TRBJ2-1; 9 bases fit TRBD1. The CDR3 is made up of 14 amino acids. The germline V gene has CDR1 MDHEN and CDR2 SYDVKM. V gave up 3 bases and J gave up 7 bases; unmatched junction bases: 4. This CDR3 reads CASSFTGTGNEQFF. The CDR3 DNA sequence: TGTGCCAGCAGTTTCACCGGGACAGGGAATGAGCAGTTCTTC.

The chain joins TRBV27 to TRBJ2-7; 7 bases map to TRBD1. Trimming at V came to 6 bases and at J to 2 bases, leaving 4 bases not matched to a gene. The germline gives CDR1 MNHEY, CDR2 SMNVEV (reference sequence). The CDR3 runs 13 residues. The CDR3 DNA sequence: TGTGCCAGCAGCTCGACAGGGCCCTACGAGCAGTACTTC. This encodes CASSSTGPYEQYF.

J is TRBJ2-1 and V is TRBV4-1, with no clear D. Germline values: CDR1 MGHRA, CDR2 YSYEKL. This CDR3 is 17 amino acids long. V was clipped by 0 bases and J by 4 bases, with 16 bases between them. CDR3 sequence reads: CASSQDPLTSPYNEQFF. In DNA, the CDR3 is TGCGCCAGCAGCCAAGATCCTCTAACGTCCCCTTACAATGAGCAGTTCTTC.

The genes are TRBV7-2 and TRBJ2-7; 7 bases agree with TRBD2. V lost 7 bases to trimming and J lost 5 bases; unmatched junction nucleotides: 17. The V gene's germline CDR1 is SGHTA and CDR2 FQGNSA. The length of the CDR3 is 16 residues. DNA for the CDR3: TGTGCCAGCACCTCGTATTCTCGGACTAGTCGTAACGAGCAGTACTTC. Translation: CASTSYSRTSRNEQYF.

This chain uses TRBV7-9 with TRBJ1-2; TRBD1 aligns across 9 bases. Losses at the gene ends were 6 bases for V and 8 bases for J; bases not matched to a gene: 7. The germline V gene encodes CDR1 SEHNR and CDR2 FQNEAQ (reference sequence). This CDR3 spans 13 amino acids. The CDR3, as DNA: TGTGCCAGCAGGCCGGGACAGGGAAAAGGCTACACCTTC. The encoded protein is CASRPGQGKGYTF.

This chain uses TRBV18 with TRBJ2-2, with TRBD2 as a possible D gene (6 bases). Germline-derived CDR1 and CDR2 are KGHSH and LQKENI. Trimming stripped 3 bases from V and 2 bases from J, with 10 bases between. The CDR3 is made up of 15 amino acids. The CDR3 sequence: CASSPGRENTGELFF. The CDR3 DNA is TGTGCCAGCTCACCCGGGCGGGAAAACACCGGGGAGCTGTTTTTT.

The chain recombines TRBV6-5 with TRBJ2-1; possible D gene TRBD1, 6 bases. The CDR3 extends over 14 amino acids. Trimming shortened V by 6 bases and J by 6 bases, and 15 bases separated the two germline ends. Germline V lookup: CDR1 MNHEY, CDR2 SVGAGI. The CDR3 loop reads CASSGSWDINEQFF. Written as DNA, the CDR3 is TGTGCCAGCAGCGGTAGTTGGGACATCAATGAGCAGTTCTTC.

This chain links TRBV6-1 with TRBJ1-6; maybe TRBD1 (5 bases). Germline CDR1 and CDR2: MNHNS and SASEGT. The CDR3 has 17 residues. Trimming took 2 bases from V and 0 from J, leaving 11 bases between them. The CDR3: CASSEWYRSSYNSPLHF. Here the CDR3 DNA reads TGTGCCAGCAGTGAATGGTACAGGAGCTCCTATAATTCACCCCTCCACTTT.

This chain links TRBV6-6 with TRBJ2-7; TRBD2 agrees at 9 bases. In germline, CDR1 is MNHNY, CDR2 SVGAGI (reference sequence). The CDR3 spans 14 residues. The V and J ends lost 2 bases and 9 bases, in that order; junction bases with no gene match: 8. The CDR3 protein is CASSYPEGRGGQYF. The CDR3 DNA reads as TGTGCCAGCAGTTACCCCGAGGGGCGGGGGGGGCAGTACTTC.

Note on this clone: An end of the junction differs from the germline gene, which may be a read error. The chain carries TRBV28 and TRBJ1-1; D unresolved. CDR1 is MDHEN and CDR2 is SYDVKM in the germline V gene. This CDR3 has 11 amino acids. CDR3 bases: TGTGCCAGCAGTTCCACTAAGGTGGCGACCTTT. It yields the protein CASSSTKVATF.

This clone is a singleton in its sample. The V gene is TRBV5-1, the J gene TRBJ2-7; possible D gene TRBD2, 6 bases. CDR1 SGHRS and CDR2 YFSETQ come from the germline V gene. The V end lost 5 bases, the J end lost 7 bases, and 16 bases lay between the germline ends. There are 13 residues in the CDR3. The CDR3 loop is CASREGRNYEQYF. The DNA for the CDR3 is TGCGCCAGCAGGGAGGGGCGAAACTATGAGCAGTACTTC.

V gene TRBV5-8 combines with J gene TRBJ2-7; 12 bases line up with TRBD2. Germline assignment: CDR1 SGHTS and CDR2 YDEGEE. V lost 5 bases, J lost 12 bases, and 12 bases stayed unmatched. CDR3 length equals 14 residues. CDR3 coding DNA: TGTGCCAGCAGATGGAGGACTAGCGGGGACTCCACGTACTTC. This codes for CASRWRTSGDSTYF.

The chain combines TRBV27 with TRBJ2-3, with 7 nucleotides matching TRBD2. Germline-derived CDR1 and CDR2 are MNHEY and SMNVEV (reference sequence). After removal of 5 bases from V and 3 bases from J, the junction contained 23 bases not matched to a gene. This CDR3 is 20 amino acids long. The CDR3 DNA sequence: TGTGCCAGCAGTAGATCACTGGGACGGACGATTAACGGGGGGACAGATACGCAGTATTTT. Translation: CASSRSLGRTINGGTDTQYF.

In DNA, the CDR3 is TGTGCCATCAGTGTACAGGGGGCGCGTGGGTACTATGGCTACACCTTC. It encodes CAISVQGARGYYGYTF. The rearrangement links TRBV10-3 to TRBJ1-2; 9 nucleotides match TRBD1. The CDR3 loop spans 16 amino acids. J lost 3 bases, V lost 4 bases, and 9 bases had no gene match. Germline V gene lookup returns CDR1 ENHRY and CDR2 SYGVKD.

Comment on this clone: The junction departs from germline at one end; a sequencing error may be responsible. The chain recombines TRBV6-6 with TRBJ1-6; the match to TRBD1 covers 7 bases. The CDR3 is made up of 14 amino acids. Germline V gene sequence: CDR1 MNHNY, CDR2 SVGAGI (reference sequence). DNA for the CDR3: TGTGCCAGCAGGGGTATGACAGGGAATTCAGCCCTCCACTTT. Its translation: CASRGMTGNSALHF.